The T cell receptor beta chain under discussion was sequenced for a study of CD8 T cells in Susac syndrome (dated by TCRdb to 2018 to 2020). For the wider study: Of the Susac syndrome patients who were sequenced, about eight were in clinical remission while more than five had clinically active disease. At the time of blood withdrawal, Susac syndrome patients were either therapy-naive, taking corticosteroids (with some also receiving IVIg), or on IVIg alone. Whether CD8+ T cell activation and differentiation in Susac syndrome was antigen driven was tested using repertoire sequencing. Results and caveats for the whole study, not just this receptor: The number of individuals in the TCR sequencing and HLA analysis was recognized as being relatively small. No clonal expansion was detected in the CD4+ T cell repertoire of Susac syndrome patients.

As concerns this clonotype: There is no known antigen for this receptor. Base qualities are missing; no much larger clone stands one base away.

Measured from the cysteine to the phenylalanine, the CDR3 is 15 residues long. Only the CDR3 portion is preserved as DNA: 45 bases, with reading frame beginning at the first base. CDR1 and CDR2, per the germline V gene (reference sequence), are LNHDA and SQIVND. V and J are truncated by 0 bases and 4 bases respectively, leaving an intervening sequence of 10 bases. RNA was extracted using the RNeasy kit, and roughly 0.45 to 1 microgram was reverse transcribed with random hexamers. TCR beta CDR3 regions were amplified with the immunoSEQ multiplex PCR assay covering 54 Vbeta and 13 Jbeta segments. PCR amplification bias was corrected by using a synthetic template baseline for primer optimization and computational correction. In the source study's methods: Only productive sequences were kept, with reads annotated to V, D and J genes according to IMGT and analyzed in immunoSEQ Analyzer. Clonality was calculated as one minus the Shannon entropy normalized by log2 of the number of productive unique sequences. Public and private clones were assessed among the 100 most prevalent clones of each patient and control. Clones were defined as Susac-specific if absent from the healthy and MS cohorts, from around 1,000 published viral clones and from other ImmuneACCESS disease sequences. TCRdb reran the public reads through fastp at Q25 and MiXCR, keeping productive beta chains. Under each unique CDR3 protein, matching rows form one entry showing the most common genes and DNA. The V and J calls follow TCRdb's processing rather than the paper's. The sample table holds 70,000 to 75,000 distinct CDR3 sequences, of which 93% were seen once. The ten largest clones add up to about 0.14% of the sample.

Peripheral blood CD8+ and CD4+ T cells from healthy donors, Susac syndrome patients and multiple sclerosis patients were profiled by high-throughput TCR beta sequencing. Susac syndrome patients met recently defined diagnostic criteria for definite or probable disease. CD8+ TEMRA cells were enriched by FACS, while bulk CD8+ and CD4+ T cells were purified by magnetic negative isolation. Blood was drawn into EDTA tubes, processed within 24 hours, and PBMCs were isolated by density gradient centrifugation. PBMCs intended for TCR sequencing were frozen in liquid nitrogen and were later thawed in a 37 degrees C water bath. A purity of at least 90% was achieved for sorted or isolated CD4+, CD8+ and CD8+ TEMRA cells.

This chain joins TRBV19 to TRBJ1-5; matching of 6 bases hints at TRBD1 as the D gene. Input material: CD4+ T cells from PBMCs. This clonotype was sampled from a human donor with Susac syndrome. The CDR3 amino acid sequence is: CASSIDRGGNQPQHF. The DNA sequence reads TGTGCCAGTAGTATAGATCGAGGGGGTAATCAGCCCCAGCATTTT.